This T cell receptor beta chain comes out of a study of blood T cells in healthy people across ages. Across the whole study: About one barcoded beta molecule per two T cells was the capture yield of template switching.

The authors ran a second PCR of 7 to 11 cycles using a sample-barcoded 5' primer and a J-beta primer mix. The yield of each sample was at least 2.5 million CDR3-containing paired-end reads. TCRdb used MiXCR to reprocess the 5' RACE reads, holding one entry per CDR3 protein. The top ten hold about 6.7% of the sample, which has 1.2 million to 1.5 million distinct CDR3 sequences, approximately 59% seen once. There are a few counts of this clonotype. No antigen is known for it. This CDR3 region has 12 residues. CDR1 and CDR2 from the germline V gene are DFQATT and SNEGSKA (reference sequence). V gave up 6 bases and J gave up 0 bases, with 6 bases separating them. Study-wide findings and caveats: TCR beta diversity per million T cells fell roughly linearly with age.

Sequenced: blood. The chain couples TRBV20-1 to TRBJ2-1; D remains ambiguous. The source is a man between 18 and 35 years old in good health. CDR3 nucleotides: TGCAGTGCGGGCGACTCCTACAATGAGCAGTTCTTC. This sequence encodes CSAGDSYNEQFF.